Below are 28 T cell receptor beta chains sequenced from a single sample in a study of technical replicates of blood from a few donors. The repertoire was sequenced with immunoSEQ multiplex PCR; TCRdb's copy has only in-frame clones and lacks some. The data contain around 79,000 clones, more than 85% of them singletons. Material: T cells isolated from PBMCs. The origin of the receptors is a human donor in good health. Some clones in this sample may be carry-over from other donors' samples.

This chain connects TRBV5-1 to TRBJ2-5; the match to TRBD2 covers 14 bases. This CDR3 is built from 17 residues. CDR1 is SGHRS and CDR2 is YFSETQ in the germline V gene. The V and J ends lost 2 bases and 5 bases, in that order; junction bases with no gene match: 8. The CDR3: CASSFAGTSGSGETQYF. As DNA, the CDR3 is TGCGCCAGCAGCTTCGCCGGGACTAGCGGGAGCGGGGAGACCCAGTACTTC.

This clone was detected a few times. The chain combines TRBV2 with TRBJ2-7; TRBD2 matches at 9 bases. Germline values: CDR1 SNHLY, CDR2 FYNNEI. Trimming took 9 bases from V and 3 from J; bases not matched to a gene: 3. The CDR3 sequence is 12 residues long. CDR3 sequence reads: CASWTSVYEQYF. For the CDR3, the DNA is TGTGCCAGTTGGACTAGCGTCTACGAGCAGTACTTC.

The chain employs TRBV7-3 and TRBJ1-3; a possible D gene is TRBD1 (5 bases). This CDR3 has 14 residues. The V end was cut by 2 bases, the J end by 4 bases, with 9 bases between. Germline values: CDR1 SGHTA, CDR2 FQGTGA. As DNA, the CDR3 is TGTGCCAGCAGCTTATCAGGGCCCGGAAACACCATATATTTT. It encodes CASSLSGPGNTIYF. The whole variable domain, filled in from reference TRBV7-3 and TRBJ1-3, reads GAGVSQTPSNKVTEKGKYVELRCDPISGHTALYWYRQSLGQGPEFLIYFQGTGAADDSGLPNDRFFAVRPEGSVSTLKIQRTERGDSAVYLCASSLSGPGNTIYFGEGSWLTVV.

J is TRBJ1-2 and V is TRBV7-2; 8 bases line up with TRBD1. This CDR3 has 15 residues. The J segment lost 8 bases and the V segment lost 5 bases, leaving 13 bases of the junction unmatched. Germline V lookup: CDR1 SGHTA, CDR2 FQGNSA. In nucleotides, the CDR3 is TGTGCCAGCAGCCTAGGCCTACAGGGGGTAGGAGGCTACACCTTC. Its translation: CASSLGLQGVGGYTF.

This clone was detected only a few times. This sequence joins TRBV5-6 and TRBJ2-3; 7 bases map to TRBD2. The V gene end was trimmed by 7 bases and the J gene end by 2 bases; junction bases not matched to a gene: 7. Looked up from germline, CDR1 is SGHDT and CDR2 is YYEEEE. CDR3 length equals 14 residues. The CDR3 loop reads CASGREALTDTQYF. In DNA, the CDR3 is TGTGCCAGCGGACGGGAGGCCCTCACAGATACGCAGTATTTT.

This clone was counted a single time. The chain has TRBV2 and TRBJ2-2; D remains ambiguous. This CDR3 comprises 15 residues. The V end was cut by 1 base, the J end by 6 bases, with 12 bases between. Germline lookup yields CDR1 SNHLY and CDR2 FYNNEI. The CDR3 protein is CASSEGSSRAGELFF. The CDR3 DNA sequence: TGTGCCAGCAGTGAAGGTAGTAGCCGGGCCGGGGAGCTGTTTTTT.

This chain uses TRBV7-8 with TRBJ2-7, with 7 bases that match TRBD1. The length of the CDR3 is 14 residues. CDR1 and CDR2 from the germline V gene are SGHVS and FQNEAQ. V gave up 1 base and J gave up 8 bases; unmatched junction bases: 8. This chain's CDR3 is CASSLGTGAYKQYF. The CDR3 coding sequence is TGTGCCAGCAGCTTAGGGACAGGAGCTTATAAGCAGTACTTC.

This chain connects TRBV7-8 to TRBJ2-1; 10 bases agree with TRBD2. This CDR3 spans 16 amino acids. With 7 bases clipped from V and 0 bases from J, the junction kept 6 bases outside the gene matches. The germline gives CDR1 SGHVS, CDR2 FQNEAQ. The CDR3 region has the DNA TGTGCCAGCAACCTCCTAGCGGGAGCCTCCTACAATGAGCAGTTCTTC. Residues: CASNLLAGASYNEQFF.

The chain uses TRBV4-1 and TRBJ2-1, with D possibly being TRBD2 (7 bases). Germline V gene lookup returns CDR1 MGHRA and CDR2 YSYEKL. V shed 2 bases and J shed 3 bases, with 8 bases lying between them. CDR3 length: 14 residues. CDR3 nucleotide sequence: TGCGCCAGCAGCCAAAGGGGGGGCTACAATGAGCAGTTCTTC. It specifies CASSQRGGYNEQFF.

This chain uses TRBV11-2 with TRBJ2-7; the D is unclear. The CDR3 has 12 amino acids. V lost 2 bases and J lost 4, with 6 bases in between. Germline V gene lookup returns CDR1 SGHAT and CDR2 FQNNGV. This chain's CDR3 is CASSLSVYEQYF. The DNA for the CDR3 is TGTGCCAGCAGCTTATCTGTGTACGAGCAGTACTTC.

The rearrangement uses TRBV10-3 and TRBJ2-2; 11 bases are a match to TRBD2. This CDR3 region has 16 residues. V was clipped by 10 bases and J by 2 bases; unmatched bases: 9. CDR1 and CDR2 from the germline V gene are ENHRY and SYGVKD. CDR3: CATLSGTSGNTGELFF. The CDR3 DNA is TGTGCCACGCTTTCCGGGACTAGCGGCAACACCGGGGAGCTGTTTTTT.

This clone was counted once. Germline and junction disagree at one end, which may indicate a read error. This sequence joins TRBV7-7 and TRBJ2-1; D perhaps matches TRBD1 (5 bases). The CDR3 spans 16 residues. The germline V gene encodes CDR1 SSHAT and CDR2 FNYEAQ (reference sequence). The CDR3, as DNA: TGTGCTAGCAGCCCTTTAAGGCAGGGCGATGTTGGGGAGCAGTTCTTC. Translating it yields CASSPLRQGDVGEQFF.

CDR3: CASSETGGFVTQYF. CDR3 in DNA: TGTGCCAGCAGTGAGACAGGGGGGTTTGTTACGCAGTATTTT. The V and J genes are TRBV6-1 and TRBJ2-3; 9 nucleotides line up with TRBD1. The V gene's germline CDR1 is MNHNS and CDR2 SASEGT. Trimming cost V 3 bases and J 8 bases; bases outside gene matches: 6. The CDR3 consists of 14 residues.

V gene TRBV4-2 combines with J gene TRBJ2-1; D not certain. The V end was cut by 0 bases, the J end by 8 bases, with 5 bases between. The CDR3 consists of 12 residues. CDR1 and CDR2 (germline): LGHNA, YNFKEQ. This CDR3 reads CASSQDLHEQFF. The CDR3 DNA reads as TGTGCCAGCAGCCAAGATCTTCATGAGCAGTTCTTC.

This clone was counted a few times. This chain connects TRBV2 to TRBJ1-4; TRBD1 agrees at 11 bases. The V and J ends lost 11 bases and 10 bases, in that order; junction bases with no gene match: 9. The CDR3 spans 13 residues. Germline lookup yields CDR1 SNHLY and CDR2 FYNNEI. CDR3 loop: CAVLGQGEAKLFF. CDR3 coding DNA: TGTGCCGTACTGGGACAGGGGGAGGCAAAACTGTTTTTT.

The rearrangement links TRBV7-8 to TRBJ2-1, with a weak D call TRBD1 (6 bases). Germline assignment: CDR1 SGHVS and CDR2 FQNEAQ. The CDR3 has 19 residues. V was clipped by 2 bases and J by 0 bases, with 20 bases between them. This CDR3 is CASSLMGAIAQSSYNEQFF. In DNA, the CDR3 is TGTGCCAGCAGCTTAATGGGGGCCATAGCGCAAAGCTCCTACAATGAGCAGTTCTTC.

The V call is TRBV9, the J call TRBJ2-3; D unclear. Germline values: CDR1 SGDLS, CDR2 YYNGEE. V was clipped by 0 bases and J by 4 bases, with 12 bases between them. This CDR3 region has 15 residues. The CDR3 sequence is CASSVALDGADTQYF. CDR3 DNA: TGTGCCAGCAGCGTAGCCCTAGACGGCGCAGATACGCAGTATTTT.

The chain links TRBV7-2 to TRBJ1-5; D gene uncertain. The CDR3 runs to 15 residues. The V gene lost 3 bases and the J gene lost 2 bases, with 11 bases spanning the gap. Germline lookup yields CDR1 SGHTA and CDR2 FQGNSA. The CDR3 region has the DNA TGTGCCAGCAGCTTTTTAAGGCAGGGCAATCAGCCCCAGCATTTT. Encoded protein: CASSFLRQGNQPQHF.

This chain connects TRBV30 to TRBJ1-1; D call uncertain. V was clipped by 0 bases and J by 10 bases, with 12 bases between them. The CDR3 covers 12 residues. Germline CDR1 is GTSNPN and CDR2 is SVGIG (reference sequence). CDR3 DNA sequence: TGTGCCTGGAGTGTACGCGGTTCGGGAGCTTTCTTT. It encodes CAWSVRGSGAFF.

The chain recombines TRBV30 with TRBJ2-3; D remains unclear. V lost 4 bases and J 0 bases, leaving 8 bases between the germline ends. Germline assignment: CDR1 GTSNPN and CDR2 SVGIG (reference sequence). CDR3 length: 13 residues. CDR3 nucleotides: TGTGCCTGGAATCTCCCTAGCACAGATACGCAGTATTTT. Its protein product is CAWNLPSTDTQYF.

On this clone: In the same sample, other DNA sequences code for this CDR3. The rearrangement uses TRBV15 and TRBJ2-5, with D tentatively TRBD1 (6 bases). In germline, CDR1 is LNHNV, CDR2 YYDKDF (reference sequence). Trimming shortened V by 1 base and J by 2 bases, and 8 bases separated the two germline ends. The CDR3 length is 14 residues. CDR3 sequence (DNA): TGTGCCACCAGCAGAGCGGGACAACAAGAGACCCAGTACTTC. Encoded protein: CATSRAGQQETQYF.

This clone came up once. The gene calls are TRBV10-1 and TRBJ2-3; 7 nucleotides align to TRBD2. The V and J ends lost 2 bases and 7 bases, in that order; junction bases with no gene match: 6. The CDR3 has 14 amino acids. Germline values: CDR1 WNHNN, CDR2 SYGVQD (reference sequence). The CDR3 DNA reads TGCGCCAGCAGTGAGGGCGGGAGTGTAAATACGCAGTATTTT. This translates into CASSEGGSVNTQYF.

A single count supports this clone. The V call is TRBV23-1, the J call TRBJ2-7; the match to TRBD2 covers 9 bases. TRBV23-1 is assigned to the ORF class and has an uncertain function. There are 13 residues in the CDR3. V was clipped by 6 bases and J by 2 bases; unmatched bases: 2. CDR3 DNA sequence: TGCGCCAGCAGACTAGCGGGTGCCTACGAGCAGTACTTC. This codes for CASRLAGAYEQYF.

The chain carries TRBV5-1 and TRBJ1-1; D remains unclear. V gave up 0 bases and J gave up 3 bases, with 9 bases separating them. The CDR3 covers 14 residues. Germline values: CDR1 SGHRS, CDR2 YFSETQ. Written as DNA, the CDR3 is TGCGCCAGCAGCTTGGTGTTGGAGGACACTGAAGCTTTCTTT. Translation: CASSLVLEDTEAFF.

The chain is built from TRBV7-8 and TRBJ1-5; D is ambiguous. This CDR3 is built from 14 residues. Germline loops: CDR1 SGHVS, CDR2 FQNEAQ. V gave up 5 bases and J gave up 0 bases, with 8 bases separating them. The CDR3 here is CASSPRDSNQPQHF. CDR3 in DNA: TGTGCCAGCAGCCCTCGGGATAGCAATCAGCCCCAGCATTTT. Combining the CDR3 with reference TRBV7-8 and TRBJ1-5 gives the whole variable domain GAGVSQSPRYKVAKRGQDVALRCDPISGHVSLFWYQQALGQGPEFLTYFQNEAQLDKSGLPSDRFFAERPEGSVSTLKIQRTQQEDSAVYLCASSPRDSNQPQHFGDGTRLSIL.

The chain couples TRBV28 to TRBJ2-2, with 8 bases that match TRBD2. The trim removed 2 bases at V and 3 bases at J, leaving 2 bases unmatched. In germline, CDR1 is MDHEN, CDR2 SYDVKM. The CDR3 runs 15 residues. CDR3 DNA: TGTGCCAGCAGTTTAACTAGCGGTTACACCGGGGAGCTGTTTTTT. Amino acids: CASSLTSGYTGELFF.

The V call is TRBV30, the J call TRBJ1-6; tentative D call: TRBD1 (5 bases). The CDR3 runs 13 residues. Trimming removed 1 base at V and 6 bases at J, with 7 bases between. The V gene's germline CDR1 is GTSNPN and CDR2 SVGIG (reference sequence). CDR3 coding DNA: TGTGCCTGGAGTGGACAGCTTAATTCACCCCTCCACTTT. Encoded protein: CAWSGQLNSPLHF.

The chain joins TRBV6-1 to TRBJ2-5; D remains unclear. The V gene lost 3 bases and the J gene lost 1 base, with 15 bases spanning the gap. Germline CDR1 MNHNS, CDR2 SASEGT. The CDR3 consists of 16 residues. The CDR3 DNA is TGTGCCAGCAGTGACCTAGTATGGCGGAGCCAAGAGACCCAGTACTTC. This sequence encodes CASSDLVWRSQETQYF.